This is a list of T cell receptor beta chains from one sample in a study of T cells after yellow fever vaccination. A single record per CDR3 protein comes from TCRdb applying MiXCR to the 5' RACE reads. The repertoire holds about 580,000 distinct CDR3 sequences, with around 16% as singletons. Here the sequenced sample was PBMCs, taken 5 to 6 days after the first yellow fever vaccination. The receptor source for this set is a man younger than 30 who received the YFV17D yellow fever vaccine. Both conserved end residues are trimmed from each CDR3.

v_gene: TRBV7-8
CDR3aa: ASSLGAREQF

v_gene: TRBV11-3
CDR3aa: ASSLDPHGRANEQF

v_gene: TRBV4-1
CDR3aa: ASSQIGRSLH

v_gene: TRBV3-1
CDR3aa: ASSQAFDTEAF

v_gene: TRBV18
CDR3aa: ASSPLVADNSPLH

v_gene: TRBV6-5
CDR3aa: ASSYSKDRGWGEQF

v_gene: TRBV12-3/TRBV12-4
CDR3aa: ASADRGGYT

v_gene: TRBV5-1
CDR3aa: ASSVQGDGYT

v_gene: TRBV19
CDR3aa: ASSTDRSTYNEQF

v_gene: TRBV7-9
CDR3aa: ASSPSLRTPGEQY

v_gene: TRBV6-5
CDR3aa: ASSYSTRGGSGELF

v_gene: TRBV27
CDR3aa: ASTTVGPLMNTEAF

v_gene: TRBV30
CDR3aa: AWSEIDEQF

v_gene: TRBV11-3
CDR3aa: ASSLRGNFNEQF

v_gene: TRBV5-1
CDR3aa: ASSSDRGVRTDTQY

v_gene: TRBV19
CDR3aa: ASRVGQGDGYT

v_gene: TRBV7-9
CDR3aa: ASSPLEGQPQH